The rows below give T cell receptor beta chains drawn from one sample of a study of T cell responses to AZD1222 COVID-19 vaccine. Here immunoSEQ multiplex PCR was the method, and the copy in TCRdb shows in-frame clones only, minus some. The sample shows 95,000 to 150,000 clones, around 85% of them seen only once. Specimen: peripheral blood, collected 28 days after the second AZD1222 dose. Receptors were obtained from an adult who received the AZD1222 COVID-19 vaccine. Both conserved end residues are part of each CDR3. The D gene is left open where the match is weak. Where a row states a size, it is once, few, many or the class of an expanded clone; other rows omit it.

abundance | d_gene | j_gene | v_gene | CDR3nt | CDR3aa
once | - | TRBJ1-6 | TRBV19 | TGTGCCAGTAGTATTTTACCCCAACAGGGACTCAATTCACCCCTCCACTTT | CASSILPQQGLNSPLHF
- | TRBD1 | TRBJ2-3 | TRBV18 | TGTGCCAGCTCACTCGCCACAGGACAGGGCGCAGATACGCAGTATTTT | CASSLATGQGADTQYF
once | TRBD1 | TRBJ1-1 | TRBV4-1 | TGCGCCAGCAGCCCAGGACAGGGGGCATACACTGAAGCTTTCTTT | CASSPGQGAYTEAFF
- | - | TRBJ1-3 | TRBV30 | TGTGCCTGGAGGCCTAACAGGGGAAACACCATATATTTT | CAWRPNRGNTIYF
- | - | TRBJ1-5 | TRBV7-8 | TGTGCCAGCAGCTTTTTACCCCGTGGTCAGCCCCAGCATTTT | CASSFLPRGQPQHF
- | TRBD1 | TRBJ2-2 | TRBV19 | TGTGCCAGTAGTGCCGGGACAGTCACCGGGGAGCTGTTTTTT | CASSAGTVTGELFF
- | TRBD1 | TRBJ1-4 | TRBV29-1 | TGCAGCGCAGGGGGGGCTTTCGAAAAACTGTTTTTT | CSAGGAFEKLFF
- | - | TRBJ2-7 | TRBV28 | TGTGCTACCACCACCGGGACCCTCTACGAGCAGTACTTC | CATTTGTLYEQYF
- | TRBD1 | TRBJ2-4 | TRBV3-1/TRBV3-2 | TGTGCCAGCAGCCAAGCAGGGGGAAACATTCAGTACTTC | CASSQAGGNIQYF
- | TRBD1 | TRBJ1-2 | TRBV6-1 | TGTGCCAGCAGTGAAATAGACAGGGAACGCGGCTACACCTTC | CASSEIDRERGYTF
- | - | TRBJ2-7 | TRBV11-2 | TGTGCCAGCAGCTTAGACGAGGGGCGCTCCTACGAGCAGTACTTC | CASSLDEGRSYEQYF
- | - | TRBJ1-1 | TRBV6-5 | TGTGCCACCCTTGACAGCCAGTCGGCTCGAGCTTTCTTT | CATLDSQSARAFF
- | - | TRBJ2-2 | TRBV28 | TGTGCCAGCAGTTTAGGCGGGACTGTTGACCGGGAGCTGTTTTTT | CASSLGGTVDRELFF
- | - | TRBJ1-6 | TRBV7-2 | TGTGCCAGCAGCTCCGGTGGCCGCCGGATGATCTCACCCCTCCACTTT | CASSSGGRRMISPLHF
- | - | TRBJ2-7 | TRBV3-1/TRBV3-2 | TGTGCCAGCTCACCCTTAGGACGGATCTACGAGCAGTACTTC | CASSPLGRIYEQYF
few | TRBD2 | TRBJ2-3 | TRBV3-1/TRBV3-2 | TGTGCCAGCAGCCAGCGTCGGGGGGGCGTTACAGATACGCAGTATTTT | CASSQRRGGVTDTQYF
once | - | TRBJ2-2 | TRBV11-3 | TGTGCCAGCAGCTTAGGGGCAGGGCCGACCTCGAACACCGGGGAGCTGTTTTTT | CASSLGAGPTSNTGELFF
- | - | TRBJ2-2 | TRBV9 | TGTGCCAGCAGCGTATCGGGGCTTGACACCGGGGAGCTGTTTTTT | CASSVSGLDTGELFF
- | - | TRBJ1-1 | TRBV19 | TGTGCCAGTAGTCAAAATCCTATGAACACTGAAGCTTTCTTT | CASSQNPMNTEAFF
- | TRBD1 | TRBJ1-3 | TRBV19 | TGTGCCAGTAGTATATCCCACAGGGGGTCTGGAAACACCATATATTTT | CASSISHRGSGNTIYF
few | - | TRBJ1-6 | TRBV5-4 | TGTGCCAGCAGCTCAGTCGGAGATGGTTCACCCCTCCACTTT | CASSSVGDGSPLHF
- | TRBD2 | TRBJ2-5 | TRBV18 | TGTGCCAGCTCACCACCCGGGGGGGAACAGGAGACCCAGTACTTC | CASSPPGGEQETQYF
- | - | TRBJ1-5 | TRBV3-1/TRBV3-2 | TGTGCCAGCAGCCAGGGTAGGAGGAGTCAGCCCCAGCATTTT | CASSQGRRSQPQHF
- | - | TRBJ2-7 | TRBV6-1 | TGTGCCAGCAGTGAATTCATCGGGGCATCGAGCTCCTACGAGCAGTACTTC | CASSEFIGASSSYEQYF
- | - | TRBJ1-2 | TRBV25-1 | TGTGCCAGCAGTGAATATATCGGGGCCCCGGACTATGGCTACACCTTC | CASSEYIGAPDYGYTF
- | TRBD1 | TRBJ1-2 | TRBV30 | TGTGCCTGGAGTCGTGACAGGGGCTATGGCTACACCTTC | CAWSRDRGYGYTF
few | - | TRBJ2-7 | TRBV11-3 | TGTGCCAGCAGCTTAGCTACTTCCTACGAGCAGTACTTC | CASSLATSYEQYF
- | - | TRBJ1-4 | TRBV28 | TGTGCCAGCACCCAACGGGAGGGGGTGTTTTTT | CASTQREGVFF
- | TRBD1 | TRBJ1-6 | TRBV4-1 | TGCGCCAGCAGCCAAGCCGGGACAGGTGATTCACCCCTCCACTTT | CASSQAGTGDSPLHF
- | - | TRBJ2-7 | TRBV14 | TGTGCCAGCAGCCAAGCGAGGTGGACAGAATACGAGCAGTACTTC | CASSQARWTEYEQYF
- | - | TRBJ2-1 | TRBV4-1 | TGCGCCAGCAGCCAAGAAACAAAGGGGTCCGTGGATGAGCAGTTCTTC | CASSQETKGSVDEQFF
- | - | TRBJ2-2 | TRBV4-3 | TGCGCCAGCAGCCGGAGCGGGGAGCTGTTTTTT | CASSRSGELFF